This T cell receptor (beta chain) was identified in a study of monozygotic twins with inflammatory bowel disease. Study-wide results and limits: People with IBD had fewer clonotypes in common with others than healthy twins did, especially with disease activity.

TCRdb reprocessed the 5' RACE reads and keeps a single row for each CDR3 protein, giving no DNA. This sample's table has fewer than 550,000 distinct CDR3 sequences. As regards this clonotype: No antigen is known for it.

This CDR3 is built from 14 residues. Germline V gene data show CDR1 as SGHRS and CDR2 as YFSETQ. The clonotype comes from a human donor with ulcerative colitis or Crohn's disease, or a healthy co-twin of an affected twin (not recorded which). Sample: blood. The chain has TRBV5-1 and TRBJ1-2. The CDR3 protein is CASSPQEANYGYTF.